The rows below give T cell receptor beta chains drawn from one sample of a study of T cell responses to AZD1222 COVID-19 vaccine. TCRdb keeps only in-frame clones here, not all; method: immunoSEQ multiplex PCR. The table records 92,000 or so clones, 89% of them present only once. The sequencing here drew on peripheral blood, taken 28 days after the second AZD1222 dose. The receptors derive from an adult who received the AZD1222 COVID-19 vaccine. Each CDR3 is given with its conserved first and last residue. Fields, in order: V gene, J gene, D gene, clone size, CDR3 DNA, CDR3 protein. A D gene is named only where the DNA matches it firmly. The size of a clone is reported for some rows only, either as once, few or many, or as a class for expanded clones.

>TRBV19|TRBJ2-3|.|.
TGTGCCAGTAGTAGCCGTTTAGGAATCACGGATACGCAGTATTTT
CASSSRLGITDTQYF
>TRBV11-2|TRBJ1-1|.|once
TGTGCCAGCAGCTTAGGGGTCGGGGAAGCTTTCTTT
CASSLGVGEAFF
>TRBV3-1/TRBV3-2|TRBJ1-2|TRBD1|.
TGTGCCAGCAGCCAAGGACAGGGGTATGGCTACACCTTC
CASSQGQGYGYTF
>TRBV6-5|TRBJ2-2|TRBD1|.
TGTGCCAGCAGTCTAAGGGACAGATTCACCGGGGAGCTGTTTTTT
CASSLRDRFTGELFF
>TRBV19|TRBJ2-5|.|.
TGTGCCAGTAGTACTCCTTCGAAGACCCAGTACTTC
CASSTPSKTQYF
>TRBV7-9|TRBJ2-3|TRBD2|.
TGTGCCAGCAGCGATAGCGGGGGGGCAGATACGCAGTATTTT
CASSDSGGADTQYF
>TRBV11-2|TRBJ1-3|.|.
TGTGCCAGCAGGGACCTCTCTGGAAACACCATATATTTT
CASRDLSGNTIYF
>TRBV12-5|TRBJ1-5|.|.
TGTGCTAGTGGTTTGCCAGGCGGGAGCAATCAGCCCCAGCATTTT
CASGLPGGSNQPQHF
>TRBV19|TRBJ1-3|TRBD1|.
TGTGCCAGTAGTTACTTGGGACAGCCTGGAAACACCATATATTTT
CASSYLGQPGNTIYF
>TRBV4-1|TRBJ2-7|.|.
TGCGCCAGCAGGGGGATGAGCTACGAGCAGTACTTC
CASRGMSYEQYF
>TRBV29-1|TRBJ2-5|.|.
TGCAGCGTCCAGGGGGGGGCTCAGGGAGAGACCCAGTACTTC
CSVQGGAQGETQYF
>TRBV30|TRBJ2-6|.|.
TGTGCCTGGAGGGATACGGGAGGGGCCAACGTCCTGACTTTC
CAWRDTGGANVLTF
>TRBV12-3/TRBV12-4|TRBJ1-5|.|.
TGTGCCAGCAGTTTGGACGGTCAGCCCCAGCATTTT
CASSLDGQPQHF
>TRBV6-5|TRBJ2-7|TRBD1|.
TGTGCCAGCAGTAGATCCGGGACAGGGGCATACGAGCAGTACTTC
CASSRSGTGAYEQYF
>TRBV4-3|TRBJ2-7|.|few
TGCGCCAGCAGCCCTCTCCTGACGAGTGCCGTCGAGCAGTACTTC
CASSPLLTSAVEQYF
>TRBV12-3/TRBV12-4|TRBJ1-2|.|.
TGTGCCAGCAGTTTAGAAGCCCGACTTGGCTACACCTTC
CASSLEARLGYTF
>TRBV6-1|TRBJ1-2|.|.
TGTGCCAGCAGTGAACTTGGCTTTAATGGCTACACCTTC
CASSELGFNGYTF
>TRBV5-1|TRBJ1-3|.|.
TGCGCCAGCAGCTTGGGGGACGCCAGCTCTGGAAACACCATATATTTT
CASSLGDASSGNTIYF
>TRBV14|TRBJ1-2|.|.
TGTGCCAGCAGCCTAGGCACTCGGGACTATGGCTACACCTTC
CASSLGTRDYGYTF
>TRBV4-3|TRBJ1-5|.|.
TGCGCCAGCAGCCATACCGGGACAAAGGATCAGCCCCAGCATTTT
CASSHTGTKDQPQHF
>TRBV19|TRBJ2-7|.|.
TGTGCCAGTAGTACGTCCTCAGGGGCCAGCCTCTACGAGCAGTACTTC
CASSTSSGASLYEQYF
>TRBV11-2|TRBJ1-5|.|few
TGTGCCAGCAGCTCCACAGCCTCGAGCAATCAGCCCCAGCATTTT
CASSSTASSNQPQHF
>TRBV9|TRBJ2-1|TRBD2|.
TGTGCCAGCAGCGCCCCGGAGCGGGGGGGCCGGAGGAATGAGCAGTTCTTC
CASSAPERGGRRNEQFF
>TRBV6-5|TRBJ2-7|.|.
TGTGCCAGCAGTAATTCAGGTCTTTCGGCCTACGAGCAGTACTTC
CASSNSGLSAYEQYF
>TRBV4-2|TRBJ2-7|TRBD1|.
TGTGCCAGCAGCCAAGACTGGGACAGAGACTCCTACGAGCAGTACTTC
CASSQDWDRDSYEQYF
>TRBV3-1/TRBV3-2|TRBJ2-5|TRBD2|once
TGTGCCAGCCATCCGGGACTAGCGGGGGGGGAGACCCAGTACTTC
CASHPGLAGGETQYF
>TRBV5-6|TRBJ1-2|.|.
TGTGCCAGCAGCTTGGCCGCGGCCTTCTATTACTATGGCTACACCTTC
CASSLAAAFYYYGYTF
>TRBV7-3|TRBJ2-2|.|.
TGTGCCAGCAGCTTAAAGGGGGGCTTTAACACCGGGGAGCTGTTTTTT
CASSLKGGFNTGELFF
>TRBV7-8|TRBJ1-1|.|.
TGTGCCAGCAGCCCCATGAGGAACACTGAAGCTTTCTTT
CASSPMRNTEAFF